This is a list of T cell receptor beta chains from one sample in a study of blood T cell repertoires in COVID-19. TCRdb's table, derived via immunoSEQ multiplex PCR, lists solely in-frame clones and lacks some. The repertoire consists of approximately 80,000 clones, with around 76% occurring once and the leading ten covering approximately 15%. Sequencing input: peripheral blood. These receptors all come from a man between 65 and 85 years old with active or convalescent COVID-19. CDR3s include the opening cysteine and the closing phenylalanine or tryptophan. A D gene is named only where the DNA matches it firmly. Clone size is shown for a subset of rows, as once, few, many or a class of expanded clone.

V gene	J gene	clone size	CDR3 length	D gene	CDR3 protein	CDR3 DNA
TRBV5-1	TRBJ2-7	NA	14	NA	CASSLGQPAYEQYF	TGCGCCAGCAGCTTGGGACAGCCAGCCTACGAGCAGTACTTC
TRBV7-9	TRBJ2-2	NA	13	NA	CASSTGNTGELFF	TGTGCCAGCAGTACAGGGAACACCGGGGAGCTGTTTTTT
TRBV12-5	TRBJ2-5	NA	15	TRBD2	CASGLGGAGGETQYF	TGTGCTAGTGGTTTGGGCGGAGCGGGGGGAGAGACCCAGTACTTC
TRBV3-1/TRBV3-2	TRBJ1-4	NA	14	NA	CASSPGWGREKLFF	TGTGCCAGCAGCCCCGGGTGGGGCAGAGAAAAACTGTTTTTT
TRBV11-2	TRBJ2-7	few	15	TRBD2	CASFQPGLAGYEQYF	TGTGCCAGTTTCCAACCGGGACTAGCGGGGTACGAGCAGTACTTC
TRBV29-1	TRBJ2-3	NA	15	TRBD1	CSVLSGTGGWHTQYF	TGCAGCGTTCTCTCGGGGACAGGGGGCTGGCATACGCAGTATTTT
TRBV19	TRBJ2-2	NA	15	NA	CASTLVGSGTGELFF	TGTGCCAGTACCCTGGTCGGGAGTGGGACCGGGGAGCTGTTTTTT
TRBV5-4	TRBJ2-2	NA	14	TRBD1	CASSIDRDPGELFF	TGTGCCAGCAGCATTGACAGGGATCCCGGGGAGCTGTTTTTT
TRBV5-4	TRBJ2-7	NA	16	NA	CASSLAGGQARDEQYF	TGTGCCAGCAGCTTGGCGGGCGGGCAGGCGAGAGACGAGCAGTACTTC
TRBV30	TRBJ1-4	NA	17	NA	CAWSLPLMTERGGKLFF	TGTGCCTGGAGTCTTCCCCTCATGACAGAAAGAGGTGGAAAACTGTTTTTT
TRBV10-3	TRBJ1-2	NA	17	TRBD1	CAISEVGQAALAYGYTF	TGTGCCATCAGTGAGGTGGGACAGGCCGCCCTAGCGTATGGCTACACCTTC
TRBV19	TRBJ1-1	NA	13	TRBD1	CASRFPGQSEAFF	TGTGCCAGTAGATTCCCGGGACAGAGTGAAGCTTTCTTT
TRBV28	TRBJ1-5	NA	14	TRBD1	CASSSLQGHQPQHF	TGTGCCAGCAGCTCTTTACAGGGGCATCAGCCCCAGCATTTT
TRBV9	TRBJ2-5	NA	15	NA	CAEPFGEGVGETQYF	TGTGCTGAACCGTTCGGCGAGGGGGTAGGGGAGACCCAGTACTTC
TRBV5-1	TRBJ2-7	NA	15	NA	CASSLAGLPSYEQYF	TGCGCCAGCAGCTTGGCCGGTCTTCCCTCCTACGAGCAGTACTTC
TRBV5-1	TRBJ2-5	NA	15	TRBD2	CASSHSGGPQETQYF	TGCGCCAGCAGCCATAGCGGGGGGCCGCAAGAGACCCAGTACTTC
TRBV6-5	TRBJ1-2	NA	15	NA	CASSYSGQASYGYTF	TGTGCCAGCAGTTACTCGGGACAAGCTTCCTATGGCTACACCTTC
TRBV27	TRBJ1-2	NA	15	TRBD1	CASSPLDRVANGYTF	TGTGCCAGCAGCCCCCTCGACAGGGTGGCTAATGGCTACACCTTC
TRBV10-3	TRBJ1-6	NA	17	TRBD1	CAISGDRGPPYNSPLHF	TGTGCCATCAGTGGTGACAGGGGGCCCCCTTATAATTCACCCCTCCACTTT
TRBV10-2	TRBJ1-2	NA	15	TRBD1	CASSDPGGNNYGYTF	TGCGCCAGCAGTGACCCAGGGGGAAATAACTATGGCTACACCTTC
TRBV6-2/TRBV6-3	TRBJ1-4	NA	19	TRBD1	CASSRDREPSEATNEKLFF	TGTGCCAGCAGTAGGGACAGGGAACCTTCGGAGGCAACTAATGAAAAACTGTTTTTT
TRBV29-1	TRBJ2-6	NA	15	TRBD1	CSVGTGSSGANVLTF	TGCAGCGTTGGGACAGGGAGCTCTGGGGCCAACGTCCTGACTTTC
TRBV18	TRBJ1-2	NA	15	TRBD1	CASSPGDRGLDGYTF	TGTGCCAGCTCACCAGGGGACAGGGGGCTGGATGGCTACACCTTC
TRBV5-1	TRBJ2-1	once	15	NA	CASTGSAGVSVEQFF	TGCGCCAGCACGGGGTCCGCTGGGGTGAGTGTGGAGCAGTTCTTC
TRBV7-6	TRBJ2-7	many	15	NA	CASSLNSGDTYEQYF	TGTGCCAGCAGCTTAAACAGCGGGGACACCTACGAGCAGTACTTC
TRBV5-4	TRBJ1-4	NA	16	TRBD1	CASSSGQGPLNEKLFF	TGTGCCAGCAGCTCGGGACAGGGACCTCTGAATGAAAAACTGTTTTTT
TRBV4-1	TRBJ1-6	large	14	NA	CASSQNPTDSPLHF	TGCGCCAGCAGCCAAAACCCGACAGATTCACCCCTCCACTTT
TRBV10-2	TRBJ2-5	NA	17	TRBD2	CASKGATSGGEQETQYF	TGCGCCAGCAAGGGAGCGACTAGCGGGGGGGAACAAGAGACCCAGTACTTC
TRBV18	TRBJ2-3	once	12	NA	CASSPEADTQYF	TGTGCCAGCTCCCCGGAGGCAGATACGCAGTATTTT
TRBV18	TRBJ1-4	few	16	NA	CASSPPNYGGNEKLFF	TGTGCCAGCTCACCACCGAACTACGGCGGAAATGAAAAACTGTTTTTT
TRBV19	TRBJ2-1	NA	15	TRBD2	CASSKGTSGYNEQFF	TGTGCCAGTAGTAAAGGGACTAGCGGATACAATGAGCAGTTCTTC
TRBV2	TRBJ1-1	once	12	NA	CASTEGDTEAFF	TGTGCCAGCACCGAGGGAGACACTGAAGCTTTCTTT
TRBV5-1	TRBJ2-1	once	15	TRBD2	CASSWGSGGPNEQFF	TGCGCCAGCAGCTGGGGCTCGGGGGGGCCTAATGAGCAGTTCTTC
TRBV9	TRBJ2-7	NA	15	NA	CASSPREGGSNEQYF	TGTGCCAGCAGCCCCAGAGAAGGGGGTTCCAACGAGCAGTACTTC
TRBV5-1	TRBJ1-5	NA	15	NA	CASSLGGENNQPQHF	TGCGCCAGCAGCTTGGGAGGAGAGAACAATCAGCCCCAGCATTTT
TRBV4-2	TRBJ2-5	many	15	NA	CASSQVLAPQETQYF	TGTGCCAGCAGCCAAGTTCTAGCGCCACAAGAGACCCAGTACTTC
TRBV14	TRBJ2-5	NA	15	TRBD1	CASSQWTGVYETQYF	TGTGCCAGCAGCCAATGGACAGGGGTATACGAGACCCAGTACTTC
TRBV11-2	TRBJ2-7	few	15	TRBD2	CASSLLASGGYGQYF	TGTGCCAGCAGCTTACTGGCTAGCGGGGGCTACGGGCAGTACTTC
TRBV4-1	TRBJ1-2	NA	16	NA	CASSQVGNAAGYGYTF	TGCGCCAGCAGCCAAGTCGGGAACGCCGCCGGCTATGGCTACACCTTC
TRBV19	TRBJ1-1	NA	14	NA	CASSIPSGFTEAFF	TGTGCCAGTAGTATCCCCTCCGGGTTCACTGAAGCTTTCTTT
TRBV19	TRBJ2-7	NA	15	TRBD1	CASSPHRDSGYEQYF	TGTGCCAGTAGCCCACACCGGGACAGCGGATACGAGCAGTACTTC
TRBV6-1	TRBJ1-5	NA	14	NA	CASSDGTYDQPQHF	TGTGCCAGCAGTGACGGGACATACGATCAGCCCCAGCATTTT
TRBV24-1	TRBJ1-2	NA	16	TRBD1	CATSDSKNRGNYGYTF	TGTGCCACCAGTGATTCAAAAAACAGGGGGAACTATGGCTACACCTTC
TRBV6-6	TRBJ2-7	NA	15	TRBD1	CASSTYRDRGYEQYF	TGTGCCAGCAGTACGTACCGGGACAGGGGGTACGAGCAGTACTTC
TRBV10-3	TRBJ2-3	NA	15	TRBD1	CATRGGQGVSDTQYF	TGTGCCACCCGGGGGGGACAGGGGGTGTCGGATACGCAGTATTTT
TRBV11-1	TRBJ2-3	NA	15	NA	CASSLNGQRQDTQYF	TGTGCCAGCAGCTTAAATGGACAGAGACAAGATACGCAGTATTTT
TRBV29-1	TRBJ1-1	NA	14	TRBD1	CSVARTGGRAEAFF	TGCAGCGTCGCCCGGACAGGAGGAAGGGCTGAAGCTTTCTTT
TRBV4-1	TRBJ1-1	NA	16	NA	CASSPVGRDSETEAFF	TGCGCCAGCAGCCCCGTGGGGAGGGATTCTGAAACTGAAGCTTTCTTT
TRBV11-2	TRBJ2-1	once	12	TRBD1	CASSSDRVEQFF	TGTGCCAGCAGCTCAGACAGGGTTGAGCAGTTCTTC
TRBV7-8	TRBJ2-2	NA	13	NA	CASGDRNTGELFF	TGTGCCAGCGGTGACAGGAACACCGGGGAGCTGTTTTTT
TRBV19	TRBJ2-4	NA	16	NA	CASSIGSQGTKNIQYF	TGTGCCAGTAGTATAGGTTCTCAGGGAACCAAAAACATTCAGTACTTC